Listed here is a single T cell receptor beta chain. The antigen is undetermined. The germline V gene has CDR1 MDHEN and CDR2 SYDVKM. The junction had 18 bases not matched to a gene; V was cut back by 5 bases and J by 7 bases. The CDR3 extends over 18 amino acids. This entry comes from a study of blood T cells in healthy people across ages. Study observations and caveats: As age increased, TCR beta diversity per million T cells fell in a roughly linear fashion. CMV infection status of these donors was not known. Fewer expanded clones and more diversity marked long-lived versus aged donors.

For the second PCR, which ran for about 6 to 12 cycles, a sample-barcoded 5' primer and a J-beta primer mix were used. TCRdb redid the calling of the 5' RACE reads with MiXCR, one entry per CDR3 protein. The sample has fewer than 800,000 distinct CDR3 sequences, 49% seen once. The total RNA that was extracted per sample amounted to at least 5 micrograms. The TCR sequence derives from a woman in her fifties or sixties in good health. The gene calls are TRBV28 and TRBJ2-1; 9 nucleotides align to TRBD1. The material sequenced was blood. The CDR3 here is CASSRIPSGQGIWNEQFF. CDR3 nucleotides: TGTGCCAGCAGTCGTATACCCTCGGGACAGGGAATATGGAATGAGCAGTTCTTC.